This T cell receptor (beta chain) was profiled in a study of T cells in Graves' hyperthyroidism and ophthalmopathy. Germline V gives CDR1 MNHEY, CDR2 SMNVEV (reference sequence). This CDR3 region has 14 residues. Trimming cost V 7 bases and J 4 bases, with 14 bases left between them. From RNA transcripts, TCR beta CDR3 regions were amplified. RT-PCR in the first round (using the HTBI primer set) targeted the TCR CDR3. Each CDR3 protein gets one entry after TCRdb re-called the multiplex PCR reads with MiXCR. The sample has just under 750,000 distinct CDR3 sequences; about 35% are singletons. This clonotype originated in a woman between 40 and 50 years old with Graves' hyperthyroidism. The rearrangement joins TRBV27 to TRBJ1-5; weak D call: TRBD1 (6 bases). Material for sequencing was blood. This CDR3 is CASNMRGANQPQHF. In nucleotides, the CDR3 is TGTGCCAGCAACATGAGGGGGGCGAATCAGCCCCAGCATTTT.